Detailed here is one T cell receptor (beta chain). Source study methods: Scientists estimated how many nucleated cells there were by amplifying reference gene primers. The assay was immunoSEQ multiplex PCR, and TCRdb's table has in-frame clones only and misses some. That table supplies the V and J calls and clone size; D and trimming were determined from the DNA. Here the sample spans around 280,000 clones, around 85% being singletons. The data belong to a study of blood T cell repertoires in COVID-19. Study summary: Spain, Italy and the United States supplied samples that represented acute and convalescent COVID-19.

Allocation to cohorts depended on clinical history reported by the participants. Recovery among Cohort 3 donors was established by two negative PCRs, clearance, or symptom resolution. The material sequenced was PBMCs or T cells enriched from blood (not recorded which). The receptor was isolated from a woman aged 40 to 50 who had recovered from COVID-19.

CDR3 sequence: CASSYPSGRTLSYNEQFF. In nucleotides, the CDR3 is TGTGCCAGCAGTTACCCTAGCGGGAGGACCCTTTCCTACAATGAGCAGTTCTTC. This chain links TRBV6-2 or TRBV6-3 with TRBJ2-1; TRBD2 aligns across 11 bases. The germline V gene has CDR1 MNHEY and CDR2 SVGEGT. The ends lost 2 bases at V and 1 base at J; junction bases unmatched: 7. This CDR3 has 18 residues.